This T cell receptor beta chain was sequenced in a study of T cell responses to AZD1222 COVID-19 vaccine. Concerning this clone: The target antigen is unknown.

Produced via immunoSEQ multiplex PCR; TCRdb's table is partial and in-frame only. The table shows about 150,000 clones, with more than 85% occurring only once. Study observations and caveats: Females outnumbered males among donors, who were mostly white British; clonal diversity was possibly underestimated. Close to half of all spike-specific TCRs reportedly target regions of the variants that are unmutated. Spike-specific TCR breadth and depth grew following two AZD1222 doses.

Trimming stripped 2 bases from V and 2 bases from J, with 10 bases between. The CDR3 is made up of 15 amino acids. From germline, CDR1 is MNHEY and CDR2 SVGAGI. V is TRBV6-5 and J is TRBJ1-3; D gene ambiguous. The receptor's source is an adult in good health. The sequencing used peripheral blood, collected on day 0 of AZD1222 vaccination. The CDR3 nucleotides read TGTGCCAGCAGTTACCGGGGAAGGGCTGGAAACACCATATATTTT. It translates to CASSYRGRAGNTIYF.